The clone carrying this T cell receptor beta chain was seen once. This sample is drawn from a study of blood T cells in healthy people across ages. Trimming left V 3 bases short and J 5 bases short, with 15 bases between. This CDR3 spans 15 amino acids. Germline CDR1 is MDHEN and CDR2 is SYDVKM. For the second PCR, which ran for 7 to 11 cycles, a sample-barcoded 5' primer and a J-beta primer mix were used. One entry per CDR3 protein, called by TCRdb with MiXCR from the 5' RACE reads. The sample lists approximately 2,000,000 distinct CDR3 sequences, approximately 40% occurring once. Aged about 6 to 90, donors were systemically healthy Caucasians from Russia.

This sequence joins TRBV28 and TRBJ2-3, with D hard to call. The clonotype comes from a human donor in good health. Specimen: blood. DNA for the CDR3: TGTGCCAGCAGTTTCAGAGTATCCGGAATAGATACGCAGTATTTT. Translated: CASSFRVSGIDTQYF.